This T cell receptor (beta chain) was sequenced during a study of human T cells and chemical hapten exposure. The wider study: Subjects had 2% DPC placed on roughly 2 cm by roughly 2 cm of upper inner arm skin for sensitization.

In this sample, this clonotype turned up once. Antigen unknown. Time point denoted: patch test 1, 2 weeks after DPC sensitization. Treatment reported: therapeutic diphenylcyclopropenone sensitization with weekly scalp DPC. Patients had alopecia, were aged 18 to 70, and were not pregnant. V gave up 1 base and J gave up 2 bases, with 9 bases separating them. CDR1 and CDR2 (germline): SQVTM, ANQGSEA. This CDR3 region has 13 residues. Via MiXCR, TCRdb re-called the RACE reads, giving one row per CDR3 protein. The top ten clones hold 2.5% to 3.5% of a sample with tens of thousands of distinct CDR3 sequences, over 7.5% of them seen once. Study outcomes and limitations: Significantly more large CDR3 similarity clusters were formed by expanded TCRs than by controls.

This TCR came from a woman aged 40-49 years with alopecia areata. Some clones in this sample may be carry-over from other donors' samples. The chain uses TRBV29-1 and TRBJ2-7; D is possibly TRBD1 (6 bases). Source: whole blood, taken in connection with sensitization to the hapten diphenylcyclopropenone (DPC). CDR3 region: CSVEGDTAYEQYF. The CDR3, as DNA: TGCAGCGTTGAAGGGGACACAGCCTACGAGCAGTACTTC.